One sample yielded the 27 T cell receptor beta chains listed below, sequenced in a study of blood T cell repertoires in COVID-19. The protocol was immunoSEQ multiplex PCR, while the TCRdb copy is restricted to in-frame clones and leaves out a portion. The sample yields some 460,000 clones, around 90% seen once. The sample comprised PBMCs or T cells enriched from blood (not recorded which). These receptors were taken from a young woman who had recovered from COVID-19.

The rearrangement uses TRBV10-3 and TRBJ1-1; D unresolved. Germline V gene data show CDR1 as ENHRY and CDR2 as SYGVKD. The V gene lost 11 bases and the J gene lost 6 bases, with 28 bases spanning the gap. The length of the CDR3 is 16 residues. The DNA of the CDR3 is TGTGCCTCTCAAGACCTCGGCGGCGACGCGGGCGCTGAAGCTTTCTTT. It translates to CASQDLGGDAGAEAFF.

The CDR3 is CSGGSDGEAFF. The CDR3, as DNA: TGCAGCGGTGGGAGCGACGGTGAAGCTTTCTTT. The chain combines TRBV29-1 with TRBJ1-1, with D uncertain. Trimming took off 7 bases at V and 7 bases at J, with 13 bases between the two ends. Germline values: CDR1 SQVTM, CDR2 ANQGSEA. The length of the CDR3 is 11 residues.

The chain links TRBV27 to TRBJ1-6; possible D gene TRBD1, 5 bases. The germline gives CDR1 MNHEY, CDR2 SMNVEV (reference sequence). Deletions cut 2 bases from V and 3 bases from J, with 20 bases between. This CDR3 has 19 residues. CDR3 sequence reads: CASSLAFAGLSDYNSPLHF. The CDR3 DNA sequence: TGTGCCAGCAGTTTAGCGTTTGCGGGACTGAGTGACTATAATTCACCCCTCCACTTT.

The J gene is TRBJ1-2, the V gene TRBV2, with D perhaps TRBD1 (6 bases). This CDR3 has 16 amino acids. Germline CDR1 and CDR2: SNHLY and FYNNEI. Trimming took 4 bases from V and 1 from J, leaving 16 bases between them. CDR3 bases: TGTGCCAGCAGTGGGGAGTGGGGGCCATTTAACTATGGCTACACCTTC. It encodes CASSGEWGPFNYGYTF.

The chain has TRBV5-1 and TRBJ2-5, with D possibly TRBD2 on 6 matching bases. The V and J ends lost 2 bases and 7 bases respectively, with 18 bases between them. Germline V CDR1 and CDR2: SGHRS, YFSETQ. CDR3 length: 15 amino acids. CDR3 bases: TGCGCCAGCAGCTTCCAGACTAGTTCCTTACGGACCCAGTACTTC. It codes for CASSFQTSSLRTQYF.

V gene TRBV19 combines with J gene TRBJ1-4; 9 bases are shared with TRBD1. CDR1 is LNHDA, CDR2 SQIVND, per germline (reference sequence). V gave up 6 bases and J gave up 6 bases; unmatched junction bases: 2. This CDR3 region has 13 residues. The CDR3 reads CASRGQGDEKLFF. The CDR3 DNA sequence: TGTGCCAGTAGGGGACAGGGAGATGAAAAACTGTTTTTT. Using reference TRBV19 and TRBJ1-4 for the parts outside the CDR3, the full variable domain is DGGITQSPKYLFRKEGQNVTLSCEQNLNHDAMYWYRQDPGQGLRLIYYSQIVNDFQKGDIAEGYSVSREKKESFPLTVTSAQKNPTAFYLCASRGQGDEKLFFGSGTQLSVL.

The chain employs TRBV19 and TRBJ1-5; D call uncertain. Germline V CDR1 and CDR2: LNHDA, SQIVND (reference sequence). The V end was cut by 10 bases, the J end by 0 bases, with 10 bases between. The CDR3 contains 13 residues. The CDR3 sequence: CATAEHSNQPQHF. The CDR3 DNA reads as TGTGCCACCGCGGAACATAGCAATCAGCCCCAGCATTTT.

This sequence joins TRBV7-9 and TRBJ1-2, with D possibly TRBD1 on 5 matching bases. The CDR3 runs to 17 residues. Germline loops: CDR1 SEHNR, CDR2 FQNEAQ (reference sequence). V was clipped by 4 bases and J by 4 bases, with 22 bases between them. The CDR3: CASSSFRRLQETYGYTF. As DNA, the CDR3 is TGTGCCAGCAGCTCCTTCCGCCGATTACAGGAGACCTATGGCTACACCTTC.

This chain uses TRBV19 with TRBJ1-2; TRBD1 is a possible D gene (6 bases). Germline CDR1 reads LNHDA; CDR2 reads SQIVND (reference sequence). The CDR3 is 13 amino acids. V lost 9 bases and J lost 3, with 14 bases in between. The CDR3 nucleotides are TGTGCCAGCCAATTACAGGGATACTATGGCTACACCTTC. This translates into CASQLQGYYGYTF.

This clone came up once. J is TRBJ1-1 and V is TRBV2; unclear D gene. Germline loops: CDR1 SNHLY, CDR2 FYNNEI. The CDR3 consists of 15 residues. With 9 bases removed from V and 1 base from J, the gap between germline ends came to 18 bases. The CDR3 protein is CARGLREGWNTEAFF. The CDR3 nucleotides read TGTGCCAGAGGACTGAGAGAGGGTTGGAACACTGAAGCTTTCTTT.

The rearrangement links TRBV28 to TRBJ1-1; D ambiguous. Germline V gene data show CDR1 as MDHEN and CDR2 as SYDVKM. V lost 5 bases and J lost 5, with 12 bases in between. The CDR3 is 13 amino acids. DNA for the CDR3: TGTGCCAGCAGTAACCCGCGCGGGACTGAAGCTTTCTTT. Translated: CASSNPRGTEAFF. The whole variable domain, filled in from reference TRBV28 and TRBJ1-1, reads DVKVTQSSRYLVKRTGEKVFLECVQDMDHENMFWYRQDPGLGLRLIYFSYDVKMKEKGDIPEGYSVSREKKERFSLILESASTNQTSMYLCASSNPRGTEAFFGQGTRLTVV.

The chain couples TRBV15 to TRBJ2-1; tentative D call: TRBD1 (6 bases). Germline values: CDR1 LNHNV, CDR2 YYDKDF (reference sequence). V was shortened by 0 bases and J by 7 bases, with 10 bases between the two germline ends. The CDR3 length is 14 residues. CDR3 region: CATSRDHQGNEQFF. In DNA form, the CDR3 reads TGTGCCACCAGCAGAGATCACCAGGGGAATGAGCAGTTCTTC.

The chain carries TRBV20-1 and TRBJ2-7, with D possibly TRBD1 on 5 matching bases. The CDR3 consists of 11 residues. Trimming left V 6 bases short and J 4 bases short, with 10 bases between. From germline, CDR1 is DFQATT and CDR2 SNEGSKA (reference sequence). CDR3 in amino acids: CSAKTDYEQYF. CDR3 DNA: TGCAGTGCCAAGACAGATTACGAGCAGTACTTC.

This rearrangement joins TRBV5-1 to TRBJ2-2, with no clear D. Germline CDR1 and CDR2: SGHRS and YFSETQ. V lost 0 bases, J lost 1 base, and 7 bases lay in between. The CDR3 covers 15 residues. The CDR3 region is CASSLVPVNTGELFF. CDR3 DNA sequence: TGCGCCAGCAGCTTGGTGCCGGTGAACACCGGGGAGCTGTTTTTT.

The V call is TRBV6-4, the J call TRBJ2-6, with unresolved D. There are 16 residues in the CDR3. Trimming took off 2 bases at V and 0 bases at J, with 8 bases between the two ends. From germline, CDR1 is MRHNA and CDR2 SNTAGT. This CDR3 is CASSDRFLSGANVLTF. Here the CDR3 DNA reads TGTGCCAGCAGTGACCGTTTCCTCTCTGGGGCCAACGTCCTGACTTTC.

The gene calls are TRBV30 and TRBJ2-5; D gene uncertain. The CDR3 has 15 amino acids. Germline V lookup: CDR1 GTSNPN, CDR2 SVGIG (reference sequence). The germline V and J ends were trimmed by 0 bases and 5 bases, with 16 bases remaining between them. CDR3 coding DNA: TGTGCCTGGAGTGTAGAAACAGCTCGAAGGGAGACCCAGTACTTC. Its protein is CAWSVETARRETQYF.

Here the CDR3 DNA reads TGTGCCAGCAGTGAGGGGGGGAGGGGTAATGAAGCTTTCTTT. Encoded protein: CASSEGGRGNEAFF. V is TRBV25-1 and J is TRBJ1-1, with D perhaps TRBD1 (5 bases). CDR1 and CDR2 (germline): MGHDK, SYGVNS. Deletions cut 3 bases from V and 7 bases from J, with 15 bases between. This CDR3 comprises 14 residues.

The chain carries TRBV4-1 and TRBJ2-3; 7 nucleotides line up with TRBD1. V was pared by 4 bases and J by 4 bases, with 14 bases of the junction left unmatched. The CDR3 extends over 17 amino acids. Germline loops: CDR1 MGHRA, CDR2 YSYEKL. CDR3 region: CASSPQGTAIRADTQYF. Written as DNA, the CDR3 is TGCGCCAGCAGCCCCCAGGGGACAGCTATTCGGGCAGATACGCAGTATTTT.

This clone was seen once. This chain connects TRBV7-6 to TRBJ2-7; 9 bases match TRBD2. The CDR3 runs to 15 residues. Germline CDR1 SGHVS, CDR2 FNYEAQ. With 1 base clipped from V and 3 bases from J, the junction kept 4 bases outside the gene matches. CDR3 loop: CASSLGGGGGYEQYF. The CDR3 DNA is TGTGCCAGCAGCTTAGGTGGCGGGGGGGGCTACGAGCAGTACTTC.

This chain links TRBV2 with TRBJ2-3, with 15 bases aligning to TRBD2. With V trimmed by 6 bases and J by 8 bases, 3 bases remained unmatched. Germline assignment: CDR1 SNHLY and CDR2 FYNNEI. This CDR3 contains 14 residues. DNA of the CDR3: TGTGCCAGCAGAAGGACTAGCGGGGGGGGTACGCAGTATTTT. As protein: CASRRTSGGGTQYF. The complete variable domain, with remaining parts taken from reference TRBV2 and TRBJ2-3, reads EPEVTQTPSHQVTQMGQEVILRCVPISNHLYFYWYRQILGQKVEFLVSFYNNEISEKSEIFDDQFSVERPDGSNFTLKIRSTKLEDSAMYFCASRRTSGGGTQYFGPGTRLTVL.

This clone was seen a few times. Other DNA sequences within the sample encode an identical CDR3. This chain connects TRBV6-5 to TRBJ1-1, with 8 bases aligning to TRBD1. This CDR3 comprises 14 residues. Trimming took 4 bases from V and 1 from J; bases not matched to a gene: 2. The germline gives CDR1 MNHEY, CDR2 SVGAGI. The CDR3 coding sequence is TGTGCCAGCAGTTGGACAGGGCGGAACACTGAAGCTTTCTTT. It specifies CASSWTGRNTEAFF.

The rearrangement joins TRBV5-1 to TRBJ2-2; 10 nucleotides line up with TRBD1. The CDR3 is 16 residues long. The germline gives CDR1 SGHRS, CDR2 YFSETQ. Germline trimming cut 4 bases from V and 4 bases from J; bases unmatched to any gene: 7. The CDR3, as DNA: TGCGCCAGCAGCGCGGAAGGGACAGGGGCCACCGGGGAGCTGTTTTTT. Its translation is CASSAEGTGATGELFF.

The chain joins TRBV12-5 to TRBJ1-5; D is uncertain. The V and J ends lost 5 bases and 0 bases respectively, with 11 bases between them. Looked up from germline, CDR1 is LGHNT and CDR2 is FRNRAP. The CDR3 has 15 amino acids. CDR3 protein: CASGPPGYSNQPQHF. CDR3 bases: TGTGCTAGTGGTCCGCCAGGATATAGCAATCAGCCCCAGCATTTT.

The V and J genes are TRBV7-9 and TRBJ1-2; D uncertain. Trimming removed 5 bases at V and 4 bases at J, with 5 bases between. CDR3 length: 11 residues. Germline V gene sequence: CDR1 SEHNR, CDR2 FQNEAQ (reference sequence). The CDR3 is CASSPSYGYTF. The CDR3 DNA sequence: TGTGCCAGCAGCCCGAGCTATGGCTACACCTTC.

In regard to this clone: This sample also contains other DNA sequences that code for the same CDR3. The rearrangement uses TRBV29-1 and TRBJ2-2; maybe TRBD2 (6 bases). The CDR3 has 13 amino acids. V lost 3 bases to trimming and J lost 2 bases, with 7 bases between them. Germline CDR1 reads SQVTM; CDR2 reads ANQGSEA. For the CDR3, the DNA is TGCAGCGTTGACGGGGGAAACACCGGGGAGCTGTTTTTT. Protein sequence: CSVDGGNTGELFF.

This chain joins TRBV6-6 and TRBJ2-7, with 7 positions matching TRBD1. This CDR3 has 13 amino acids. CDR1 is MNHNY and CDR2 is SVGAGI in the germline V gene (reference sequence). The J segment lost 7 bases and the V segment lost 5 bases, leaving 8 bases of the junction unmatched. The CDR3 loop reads CASSPGTVGEQYF. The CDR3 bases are TGTGCCAGCAGTCCCGGGACAGTTGGGGAGCAGTACTTC.

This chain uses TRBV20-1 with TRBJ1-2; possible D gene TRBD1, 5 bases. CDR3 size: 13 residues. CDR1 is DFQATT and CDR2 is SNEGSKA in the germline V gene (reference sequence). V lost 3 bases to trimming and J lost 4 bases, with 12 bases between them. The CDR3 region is CSASKGLPYGYTF. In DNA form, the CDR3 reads TGCAGTGCTAGTAAGGGACTTCCCTATGGCTACACCTTC.